This TCR beta chain was captured in a study of metastatic and nonmetastatic thyroid tumors. Background on the study: Samples came from malignant and benign thyroid patients, and repertoires were compared across blood and tumor or nodule tissue.

Many counts were recorded for this clone. The antigen is unknown. The CDR3 is 15 residues long. V shed 1 base and J shed 0 bases, with 7 bases lying between them. Germline assignment: CDR1 SGHNT and CDR2 YYREEE (reference sequence). Broader study findings: When malignant thyroid tumors were compared with benign nodules, TCR beta diversity was reportedly significantly higher in the malignant tumors. This held in both blood and tumor samples.

How the authors handled the data: Differences in CDR3 between clinicopathological groups were drawn on to build a classifier intended to discriminate distant-metastatic papillary thyroid cancer patients. TCRdb called clones again from the PCR reads with MiXCR. V and J calls and clone size were set by TCRdb, not the authors. The sample yields 65,000 or so clones, just over 4% seen once. Thyroid surgery was performed in patients who had received no treatment beforehand. The rearrangement links TRBV5-4 to TRBJ2-2; D unclear. The sequenced material came from blood. The clonotype comes from a female donor with papillary thyroid cancer or a benign thyroid nodule (not recorded which). Some clones in this sample may be carry-over from other donors' samples. This CDR3 is CASSLPRPNTGELFF. The CDR3 DNA reads TGTGCCAGCAGCTTGCCCAGACCGAACACCGGGGAGCTGTTTTTT.